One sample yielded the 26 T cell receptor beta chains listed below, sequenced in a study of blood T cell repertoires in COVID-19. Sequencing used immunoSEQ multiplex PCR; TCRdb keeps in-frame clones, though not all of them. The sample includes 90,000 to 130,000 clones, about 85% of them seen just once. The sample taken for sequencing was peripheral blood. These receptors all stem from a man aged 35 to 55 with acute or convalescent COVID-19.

CDR3 in DNA: TGTGCCAGCAGCTTAGATCTACGGGACAGGGGGCTCCTCCACTTT. Protein product: CASSLDLRDRGLLHF. The rearrangement links TRBV7-9 to TRBJ1-6; the match to TRBD1 covers 12 bases. The CDR3 spans 15 residues. Trimming at V came to 1 base and at J to 15 bases, leaving 7 bases not matched to a gene. CDR1 SEHNR and CDR2 FQNEAQ come from the germline V gene (reference sequence).

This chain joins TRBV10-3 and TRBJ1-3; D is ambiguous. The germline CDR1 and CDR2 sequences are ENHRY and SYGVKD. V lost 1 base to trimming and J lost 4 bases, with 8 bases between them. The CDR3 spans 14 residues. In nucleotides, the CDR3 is TGTGCCATCAGTGAGTTGGAGCGCGGAAACACCATATATTTT. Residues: CAISELERGNTIYF.

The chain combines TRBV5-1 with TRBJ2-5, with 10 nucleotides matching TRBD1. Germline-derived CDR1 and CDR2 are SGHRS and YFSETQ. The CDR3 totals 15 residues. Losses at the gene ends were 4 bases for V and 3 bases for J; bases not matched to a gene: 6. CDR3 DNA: TGCGCCAGCAGCCCTGGACAGGGGGGAAAAGAGACCCAGTACTTC. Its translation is CASSPGQGGKETQYF.

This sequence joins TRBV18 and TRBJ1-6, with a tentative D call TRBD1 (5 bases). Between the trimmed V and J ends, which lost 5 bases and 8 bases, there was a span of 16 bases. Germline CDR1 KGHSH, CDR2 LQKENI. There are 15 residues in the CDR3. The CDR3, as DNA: TGTGCCAGCTCAAAACCCCAGGGCGGTGATTCACCCCTCCACTTT. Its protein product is CASSKPQGGDSPLHF.

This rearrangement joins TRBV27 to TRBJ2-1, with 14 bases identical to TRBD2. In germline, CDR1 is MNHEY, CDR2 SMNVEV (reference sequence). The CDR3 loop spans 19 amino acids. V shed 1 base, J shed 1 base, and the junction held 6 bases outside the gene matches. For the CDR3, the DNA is TGTGCCAGCAGTTTATTTGGGACTAGCGGGAGAAGGTCCTACAATGAGCAGTTCTTC. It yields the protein CASSLFGTSGRRSYNEQFF.

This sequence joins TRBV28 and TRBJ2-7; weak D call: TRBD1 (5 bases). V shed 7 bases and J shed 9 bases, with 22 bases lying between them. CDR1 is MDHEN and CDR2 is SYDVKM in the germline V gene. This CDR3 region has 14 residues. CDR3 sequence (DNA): TGTGCCAGCACCTCGACCCTTGGGGCCCTTGGGCAGTACTTC. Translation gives CASTSTLGALGQYF.

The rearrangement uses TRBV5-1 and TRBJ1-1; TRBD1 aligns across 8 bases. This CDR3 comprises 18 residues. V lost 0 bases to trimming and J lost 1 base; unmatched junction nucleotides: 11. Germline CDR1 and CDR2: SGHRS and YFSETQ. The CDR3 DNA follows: TGCGCCAGCAGCTTGGGAGGTGGACAGGGTTGGACGAACACTGAAGCTTTCTTT. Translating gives CASSLGGGQGWTNTEAFF.

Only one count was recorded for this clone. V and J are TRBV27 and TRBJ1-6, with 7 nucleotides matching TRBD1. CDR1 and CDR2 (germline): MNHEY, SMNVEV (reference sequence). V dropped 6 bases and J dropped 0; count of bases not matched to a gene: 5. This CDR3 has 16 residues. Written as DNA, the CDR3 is TGTGCCAGCAGAGTCACAGGGGTCTCCTATAATTCACCCCTCCACTTT. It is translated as CASRVTGVSYNSPLHF.

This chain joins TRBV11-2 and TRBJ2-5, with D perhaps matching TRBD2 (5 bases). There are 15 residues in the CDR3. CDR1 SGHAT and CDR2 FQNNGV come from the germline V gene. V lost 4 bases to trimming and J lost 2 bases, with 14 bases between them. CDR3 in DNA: TGTGCCAGCAGCTCAACTAGAACTACACAAGAGACCCAGTACTTC. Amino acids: CASSSTRTTQETQYF. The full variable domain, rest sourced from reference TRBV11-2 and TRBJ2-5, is EAGVAQSPRYKIIEKRQSVAFWCNPISGHATLYWYQQILGQGPKLLIQFQNNGVVDDSQLPKDRFSAERLKGVDSTLKIQPAKLEDSAVYLCASSSTRTTQETQYFGPGTRLLVL.

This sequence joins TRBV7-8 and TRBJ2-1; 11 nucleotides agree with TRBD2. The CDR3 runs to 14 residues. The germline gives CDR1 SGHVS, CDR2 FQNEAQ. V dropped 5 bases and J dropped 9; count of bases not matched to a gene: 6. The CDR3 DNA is TGTGCCAGCAGCGTCGGGACTAGCGGAACTGAGCAGTTCTTC. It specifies CASSVGTSGTEQFF.

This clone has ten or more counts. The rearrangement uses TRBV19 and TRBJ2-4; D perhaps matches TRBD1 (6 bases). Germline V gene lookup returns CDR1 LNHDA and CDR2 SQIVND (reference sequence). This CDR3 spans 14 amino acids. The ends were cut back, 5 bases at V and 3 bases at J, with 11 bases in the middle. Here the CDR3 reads CASSSQGYKNIQYF. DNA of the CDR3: TGTGCCAGTAGTTCTCAGGGGTACAAAAACATTCAGTACTTC.

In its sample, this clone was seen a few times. Here the CDR3 reads CAISGTGGVSEQYF. The CDR3 nucleotides read TGTGCCATCAGTGGTACGGGGGGCGTCTCCGAGCAGTACTTC. The genes are TRBV10-3 and TRBJ2-7; D is possibly TRBD2 (7 bases). This CDR3 spans 14 amino acids. Trimming pared 4 bases from V and 6 bases from J, leaving 16 bases between. CDR1 is ENHRY, CDR2 SYGVKD, per germline.

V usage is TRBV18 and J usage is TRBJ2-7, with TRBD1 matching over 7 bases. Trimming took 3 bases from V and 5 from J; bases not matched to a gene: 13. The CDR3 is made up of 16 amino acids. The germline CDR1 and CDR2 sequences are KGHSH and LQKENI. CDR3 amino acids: CASSPLDRVGIHEQYF. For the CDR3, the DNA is TGTGCCAGCTCACCCCTAGACAGGGTTGGAATCCACGAGCAGTACTTC.

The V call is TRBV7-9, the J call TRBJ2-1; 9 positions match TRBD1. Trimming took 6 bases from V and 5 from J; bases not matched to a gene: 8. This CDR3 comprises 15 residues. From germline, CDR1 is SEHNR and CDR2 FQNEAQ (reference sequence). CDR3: CASRPSGTGNNEQFF. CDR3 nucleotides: TGTGCCAGCAGACCCTCCGGGACAGGGAACAATGAGCAGTTCTTC.

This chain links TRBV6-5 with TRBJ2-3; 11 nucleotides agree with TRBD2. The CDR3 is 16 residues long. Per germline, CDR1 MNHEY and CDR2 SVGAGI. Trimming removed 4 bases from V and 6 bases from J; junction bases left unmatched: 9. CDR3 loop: CASSFLGTSGEDTQYF. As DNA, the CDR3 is TGTGCCAGCAGTTTTCTCGGGACTAGCGGCGAGGATACGCAGTATTTT.

The CDR3 DNA reads as TGTGCCAGCAGTGACCCGGGCGGACTTTACTACGAGCAGTACTTC. Protein sequence: CASSDPGGLYYEQYF. The chain employs TRBV28 and TRBJ2-7, with D possibly being TRBD2 (5 bases). Trimming stripped 5 bases from V and 3 bases from J, with 17 bases between. Germline loops: CDR1 MDHEN, CDR2 SYDVKM. The CDR3 extends over 15 amino acids.

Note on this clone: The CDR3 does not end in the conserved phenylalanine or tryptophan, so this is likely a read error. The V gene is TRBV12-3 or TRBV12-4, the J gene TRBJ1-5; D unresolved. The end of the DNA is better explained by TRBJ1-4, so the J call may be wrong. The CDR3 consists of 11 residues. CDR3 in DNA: TGTGCCAGCAGTGTTGGCCTACGACTGTTTATT. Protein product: CASSVGLRLFI.

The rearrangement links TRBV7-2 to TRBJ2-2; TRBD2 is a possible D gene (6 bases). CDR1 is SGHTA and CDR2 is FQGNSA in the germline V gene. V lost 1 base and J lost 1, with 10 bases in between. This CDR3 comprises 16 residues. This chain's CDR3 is CASSLVGSGNTGELFF. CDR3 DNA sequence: TGTGCCAGCAGCTTAGTTGGTAGCGGGAACACCGGGGAGCTGTTTTTT.

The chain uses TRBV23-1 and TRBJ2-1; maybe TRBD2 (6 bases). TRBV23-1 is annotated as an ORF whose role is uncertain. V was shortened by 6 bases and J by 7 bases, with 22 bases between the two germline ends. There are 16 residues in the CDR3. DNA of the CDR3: TGCGCCAGCAGGTCCTCCACGGGAGCGGGTGAAAATGAGCAGTTCTTC. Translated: CASRSSTGAGENEQFF.

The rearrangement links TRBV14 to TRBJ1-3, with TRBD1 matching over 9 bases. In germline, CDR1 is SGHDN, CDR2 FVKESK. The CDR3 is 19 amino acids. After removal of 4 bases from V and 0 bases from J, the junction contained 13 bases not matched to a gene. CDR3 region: CASSPARDRAKLSGNTIYF. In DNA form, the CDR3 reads TGTGCCAGCAGCCCAGCCCGGGACAGGGCCAAACTCTCTGGAAACACCATATATTTT.

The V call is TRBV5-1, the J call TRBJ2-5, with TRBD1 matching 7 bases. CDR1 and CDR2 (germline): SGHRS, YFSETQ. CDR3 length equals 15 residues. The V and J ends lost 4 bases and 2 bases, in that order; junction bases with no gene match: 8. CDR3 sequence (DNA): TGCGCCAGCAGCCCTACGACAGGGTCACAAGAGACCCAGTACTTC. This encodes CASSPTTGSQETQYF.

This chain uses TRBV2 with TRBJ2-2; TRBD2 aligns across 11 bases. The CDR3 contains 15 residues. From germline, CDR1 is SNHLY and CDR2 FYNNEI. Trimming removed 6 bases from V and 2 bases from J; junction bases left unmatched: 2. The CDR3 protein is CASRTSGTNTGELFF. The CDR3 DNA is TGTGCCAGCAGGACTAGCGGGACCAACACCGGGGAGCTGTTTTTT.

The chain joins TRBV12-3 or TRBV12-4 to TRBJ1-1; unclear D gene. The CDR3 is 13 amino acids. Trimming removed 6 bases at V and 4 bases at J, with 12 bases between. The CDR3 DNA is TGTGCCAGCAGCGCGGGCCCTGGCACTGAAGCTTTCTTT. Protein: CASSAGPGTEAFF.

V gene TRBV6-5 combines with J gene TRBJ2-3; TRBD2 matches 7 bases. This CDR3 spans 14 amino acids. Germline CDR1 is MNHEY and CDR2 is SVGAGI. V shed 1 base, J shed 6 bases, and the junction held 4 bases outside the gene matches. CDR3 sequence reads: CASSYLGGIDTQYF. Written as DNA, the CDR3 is TGTGCCAGCAGTTACTTGGGGGGGATTGATACGCAGTATTTT.

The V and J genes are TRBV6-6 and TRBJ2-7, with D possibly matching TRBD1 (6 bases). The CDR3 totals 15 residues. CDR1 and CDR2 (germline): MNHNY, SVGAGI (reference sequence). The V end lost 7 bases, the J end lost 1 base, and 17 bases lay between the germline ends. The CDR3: CASIPSGHNSYEQYF. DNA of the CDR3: TGTGCCAGCATTCCCTCGGGACACAATTCCTACGAGCAGTACTTC.

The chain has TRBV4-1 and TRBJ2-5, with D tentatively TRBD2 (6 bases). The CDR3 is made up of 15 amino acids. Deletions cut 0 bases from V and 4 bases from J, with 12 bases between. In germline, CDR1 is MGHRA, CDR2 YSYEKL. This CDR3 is CASSQDGRGLETQYF. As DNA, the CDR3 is TGCGCCAGCAGCCAAGACGGGAGAGGCTTAGAGACCCAGTACTTC.